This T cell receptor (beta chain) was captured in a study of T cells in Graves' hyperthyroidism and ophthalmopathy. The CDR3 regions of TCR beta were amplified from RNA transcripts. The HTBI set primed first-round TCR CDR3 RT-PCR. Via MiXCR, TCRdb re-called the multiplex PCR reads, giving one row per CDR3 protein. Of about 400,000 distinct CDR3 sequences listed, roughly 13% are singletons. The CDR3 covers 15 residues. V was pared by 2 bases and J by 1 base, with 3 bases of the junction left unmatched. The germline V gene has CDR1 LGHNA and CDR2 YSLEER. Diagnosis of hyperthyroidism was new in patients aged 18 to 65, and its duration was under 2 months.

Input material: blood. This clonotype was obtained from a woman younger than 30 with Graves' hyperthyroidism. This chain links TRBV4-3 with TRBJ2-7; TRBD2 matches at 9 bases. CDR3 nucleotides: TGCGCCAGCAGCCAAAATAGCGGGAGTTCCTACGAGCAGTACTTC. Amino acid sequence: CASSQNSGSSYEQYF.